Below are 3 T cell receptor beta chains sequenced from a single sample in a study of T cell responses to AZD1222 COVID-19 vaccine. Using immunoSEQ multiplex PCR, the repertoire was profiled, and TCRdb retains in-frame clones only, with some absent. This table has about 190,000 clones, 75% to 90% appearing once. The sample was peripheral blood, taken on day 0 of MenACWY control vaccination. The receptors stem from an adult in good health.

This rearrangement joins TRBV6-6 to TRBJ2-7; either TRBD1 or TRBD2 may fit D (5 bases each). V was shortened by 1 base and J by 2 bases, with 15 bases between the two germline ends. This CDR3 contains 16 residues. Per germline, CDR1 MNHNY and CDR2 SVGAGI (reference sequence). CDR3 sequence reads: CASSYYETGLTYEQYF. The DNA for the CDR3 is TGTGCCAGCAGTTACTATGAGACGGGGCTCACCTACGAGCAGTACTTC.

This clone was found once. The chain employs TRBV7-2 and TRBJ2-2; 12 nucleotides align to TRBD2. J gave up 4 bases and V 0 bases, and 3 bases lay outside the gene matches. Germline lookup yields CDR1 SGHTA and CDR2 FQGNSA. The CDR3 totals 17 residues. The CDR3 DNA follows: TGTGCCAGCAGCTTAGCTCCGGGACTAGCGGGCACCGGGGAGCTGTTTTTT. As protein: CASSLAPGLAGTGELFF.

This chain links TRBV5-1 with TRBJ2-7; 7 bases are a match to TRBD2. CDR1 and CDR2 (germline): SGHRS, YFSETQ. The CDR3 extends over 16 amino acids. V gave up 1 base and J gave up 3 bases; unmatched junction bases: 10. This CDR3 is CASSLSISPSGYEQYF. Here the CDR3 DNA reads TGCGCCAGCAGCTTGAGTATTTCGCCTAGCGGCTACGAGCAGTACTTC.